The 28 T cell receptor beta chains below all came from one sample that was sequenced in a study of human T cells and chemical hapten exposure (dated by TCRdb to the early 2020s). The label giving this sample's time point can be read as: pre-sensitization, week 0. In the paper's terms, the treatment or condition label means: therapeutic diphenylcyclopropenone sensitization with weekly scalp DPC. To prepare the library, RACE was applied. Reads for this sample came from a NextSeq 500. The public reads were run again by TCRdb, first through fastp at Q25 and then through MiXCR, and only productive beta chains were kept. When rows share a CDR3 protein, they turn into one entry using the most common DNA and genes. The sample table holds about 380,000 distinct CDR3 sequences, of which 5% to 6.5% were seen once. 2.6% of the sample comes from the top ten. The sequenced sample was whole blood, obtained in connection with sensitization to the hapten diphenylcyclopropenone (DPC). The receptors were gathered from a woman aged 45-60 years with alopecia areata. Some clones in this sample may be carry-over from other donors' samples.

This clonotype occurred many times. CDR3 in DNA: TGCAGTGCTACTAGCGGGAGGGCGGGTGAGCAGTTCTTC. Amino acids: CSATSGRAGEQFF. The gene calls are TRBV20-1 and TRBJ2-1; TRBD2 matches at 12 bases. Germline V gene data show CDR1 as DFQATT and CDR2 as SNEGSKA (reference sequence). This CDR3 has 13 amino acids. J lost 9 bases, V lost 4 bases, and 4 bases had no gene match.

The table lists this clonotype with many counts. The chain combines TRBV12-3 or TRBV12-4 with TRBJ1-2; D not certain. The CDR3 sequence is 13 residues long. V was pared by 3 bases and J by 4 bases, with 9 bases between. DNA of the CDR3: TGTGCCAGCAGTTTGGCAGGTGGCTATGGCTACACCTTC. This codes for CASSLAGGYGYTF.

This clonotype was seen a handful of times. This chain connects TRBV2 to TRBJ2-2; the D gene is possibly TRBD2 (5 bases). The V and J ends lost 1 base and 1 base respectively, with 7 bases between them. In germline, CDR1 is SNHLY, CDR2 FYNNEI. The CDR3 length is 15 residues. The CDR3 sequence is CASSEGSGNTGELFF. The CDR3 bases are TGTGCCAGCAGTGAAGGAAGCGGGAACACCGGGGAGCTGTTTTTT. Full variable domain (outside the CDR3, taken from reference TRBV2 and TRBJ2-2): EPEVTQTPSHQVTQMGQEVILRCVPISNHLYFYWYRQILGQKVEFLVSFYNNEISEKSEIFDDQFSVERPDGSNFTLKIRSTKLEDSAMYFCASSEGSGNTGELFFGEGSRLTVL.

This clonotype appeared many times. The chain recombines TRBV3-1 with TRBJ2-5; 12 nucleotides align to TRBD2. The CDR3 runs to 20 residues. J lost 1 base, V lost 4 bases, and 16 bases had no gene match. CDR1 is LGHDT, CDR2 YNNKEL, per germline (reference sequence). The CDR3 region has the DNA TGTGCCAGCAGCCGCATAGGGACTAGCGGGTTATTCGAGCGCCAAGAGACCCAGTACTTC. It specifies CASSRIGTSGLFERQETQYF.

The genes are TRBV7-9 and TRBJ2-7; 13 positions agree with TRBD2. Trimming removed 6 bases from V and 3 bases from J; junction bases left unmatched: 8. This CDR3 comprises 16 residues. Germline CDR1 reads SEHNR; CDR2 reads FQNEAQ (reference sequence). The chain's CDR3 is CASSPTSGRGNYEQYF. Here the CDR3 DNA reads TGTGCCAGCAGTCCCACTAGCGGGAGGGGGAACTACGAGCAGTACTTC.

In its sample, this clonotype was seen many times. The CDR3 reads CASSQEGGGGRQPQHF. For the CDR3, the DNA is TGTGCCAGCAGCCAAGAGGGTGGAGGGGGCAGACAGCCCCAGCATTTT. The rearrangement joins TRBV4-2 to TRBJ1-5; 7 bases are a match to TRBD1. The CDR3 is 16 amino acids. Germline V lookup: CDR1 LGHNA, CDR2 YNFKEQ. With 0 bases clipped from V and 7 bases from J, the junction kept 9 bases outside the gene matches.

The chain joins TRBV5-6 to TRBJ1-1; TRBD1 matches 8 bases. Per the germline V gene, CDR1 is SGHDT and CDR2 is YYEEEE. This CDR3 region has 15 residues. Unmatched junction bases numbered 5, after V lost 3 bases and J lost 1 base. CDR3 nucleotide sequence: TGTGCCAGCAGCTCCCTGGACAGGGAGAACACTGAAGCTTTCTTT. Amino acids: CASSSLDRENTEAFF.

This clonotype was found many times. The V call is TRBV12-3 or TRBV12-4, the J call TRBJ2-6, with 10 bases fitting TRBD1. J was trimmed by 2 bases and V by 1 base; bases with no gene match: 2. This CDR3 region has 17 residues. CDR3 in DNA: TGTGCCAGCAGTTTAGGGACAGGGGGAGCTGGGGCCAACGTCCTGACTTTC. It translates to CASSLGTGGAGANVLTF.

This clonotype was seen only a few times. The V call is TRBV12-3 or TRBV12-4, the J call TRBJ1-5, with D possibly TRBD1 on 6 matching bases. Trimming removed 6 bases from V and 3 bases from J, with 9 bases in between. The CDR3 length is 13 residues. CDR3 sequence (DNA): TGTGCCAGCAGCAGACAGGACAATCAGCCCCAGCATTTT. Translating it yields CASSRQDNQPQHF.

The chain is built from TRBV29-1 and TRBJ1-1; D is possibly TRBD1 (5 bases). The germline V and J ends were trimmed by 3 bases and 3 bases, with 11 bases remaining between them. CDR3 length: 13 amino acids. Germline V gene sequence: CDR1 SQVTM, CDR2 ANQGSEA. The CDR3 DNA is TGCAGCGTTGAGGACACGGGGGACACTGAAGCTTTCTTT. Its translation is CSVEDTGDTEAFF.

This clonotype was observed a single time. The V and J genes are TRBV30 and TRBJ1-3; TRBD1 matches at 9 bases. The germline V gene has CDR1 GTSNPN and CDR2 SVGIG (reference sequence). This CDR3 has 16 residues. With V trimmed by 3 bases and J by 3 bases, 9 bases remained unmatched. The CDR3 DNA sequence: TGTGCCTGGAGGTCCCGAGGGACAGGGATTGGAAACACCATATATTTT. Encoded protein: CAWRSRGTGIGNTIYF.

A few counts support this clonotype. The V gene is TRBV11-2, the J gene TRBJ2-1; 10 nucleotides agree with TRBD2. The germline CDR1 and CDR2 sequences are SGHAT and FQNNGV. V lost 0 bases and J lost 3; bases outside the gene matches: 14. The CDR3 contains 20 residues. DNA of the CDR3: TGTGCCAGCAGCTTAGAAGCCCCCCTCGGAGCGGGAGGGCTCTACAATGAGCAGTTCTTC. The encoded protein is CASSLEAPLGAGGLYNEQFF.

This clonotype was counted only a few times. The genes are TRBV20-1 and TRBJ2-5; 7 bases are a match to TRBD2. Losses at the gene ends were 6 bases for V and 2 bases for J; bases not matched to a gene: 21. CDR3 length: 18 amino acids. Germline CDR1 DFQATT, CDR2 SNEGSKA (reference sequence). The CDR3 DNA is TGCAGTGCCGAGGCTAGCCTGCGGGGGTCTCCCCAACAAGAGACCCAGTACTTC. Translating gives CSAEASLRGSPQQETQYF.

This clonotype was picked up a small number of times. This chain joins TRBV27 and TRBJ2-1; D is unresolved. Trimming took 8 bases from V and 7 from J, leaving 12 bases between them. This CDR3 spans 12 amino acids. The germline V gene has CDR1 MNHEY and CDR2 SMNVEV (reference sequence). CDR3 nucleotides: TGTGCCAGCGATGAACTTGCGAATGAGCAGTTCTTC. Its protein product is CASDELANEQFF.

The table lists this clonotype with many counts. The V and J genes are TRBV13 and TRBJ1-1; D remains unclear. With 8 bases removed from V and 0 bases from J, the gap between germline ends came to 1 base. This CDR3 comprises 10 residues. The germline CDR1 and CDR2 sequences are PRHDT and FYEKMQ (reference sequence). CDR3 sequence: CASVNTEAFF. The DNA of the CDR3 is TGTGCCAGCGTGAACACTGAAGCTTTCTTT.

The rearrangement uses TRBV24-1 and TRBJ1-5; D unclear. V gave up 0 bases and J gave up 11 bases, with 7 bases separating them. The CDR3 is 12 residues long. The germline CDR1 and CDR2 sequences are KGHDR and SFDVKD. The CDR3 nucleotides are TGTGCCACCAGTGATTTGGCAGGATCCCAGCATTTT. It encodes CATSDLAGSQHF.

This sequence joins TRBV18 and TRBJ1-1, with D possibly TRBD1 on 5 matching bases. V was clipped by 1 base and J by 4 bases, with 10 bases between them. The V gene's germline CDR1 is KGHSH and CDR2 LQKENI. There are 14 residues in the CDR3. The DNA for the CDR3 is TGTGCCAGCTCACCACAGGGGATGGGCACTGAAGCTTTCTTT. Its protein is CASSPQGMGTEAFF.

This clonotype was observed at least ten times. The chain is built from TRBV29-1 and TRBJ1-4; TRBD1 matches at 7 bases. CDR1 is SQVTM, CDR2 ANQGSEA, per germline. The ends lost 4 bases at V and 4 bases at J; junction bases unmatched: 6. The CDR3 covers 14 residues. In DNA form, the CDR3 reads TGCAGCGTTGGGTCGGGACAGTTTAATGAAAAACTGTTTTTT. Translation: CSVGSGQFNEKLFF.

This clonotype was observed at least ten times. The gene calls are TRBV29-1 and TRBJ2-2, with D maybe TRBD1 (5 bases). The CDR3 runs to 11 residues. With 8 bases removed from V and 7 bases from J, the gap between germline ends came to 11 bases. Germline V gene sequence: CDR1 SQVTM, CDR2 ANQGSEA. The chain's CDR3 is CSFRDSGELFF. The CDR3 DNA follows: TGCAGCTTCCGAGACAGCGGGGAGCTGTTTTTT.

This clonotype came up many times. The gene calls are TRBV29-1 and TRBJ1-2; no firm D call. V dropped 0 bases and J dropped 7 bases, with 9 bases sitting between them. Germline CDR1 is SQVTM and CDR2 is ANQGSEA. The CDR3 is made up of 12 amino acids. The CDR3 nucleotides are TGCAGCGTTGAAGATATAACAACTGGCTACACCTTC. It encodes CSVEDITTGYTF.

The rearrangement links TRBV7-2 to TRBJ1-2; possible D gene TRBD1, 5 bases. V lost 1 base and J 1 base, leaving 19 bases between the germline ends. Per the germline V gene, CDR1 is SGHTA and CDR2 is FQGNSA. CDR3 size: 18 residues. DNA of the CDR3: TGTGCCAGCAGCTTAGTTTATCCCCGGGCAGGGTATAACTATGGCTACACCTTC. The encoded protein is CASSLVYPRAGYNYGYTF.

With regard to this clonotype: A much larger clone differs from this one at a single base, so this may be a read error. The V call is TRBV29-1, the J call TRBJ2-1; 9 bases are a match to TRBD1. This CDR3 has 14 residues. The junction had 4 bases not matched to a gene; V was cut back by 7 bases and J by 0 bases. Germline V CDR1 and CDR2: SQVTM, ANQGSEA. The CDR3 sequence: CSAPQGASYNEQFF. The CDR3, as DNA: TGCAGCGCCCCACAGGGGGCCTCCTACAATGAGCAGTTCTTC.

The table lists this clonotype with many counts. This rearrangement joins TRBV10-1 to TRBJ2-3; D not certain. Trimming removed 3 bases at V and 5 bases at J, with 15 bases between. The CDR3 has 15 residues. Per germline, CDR1 WNHNN and CDR2 SYGVQD (reference sequence). The CDR3 DNA is TGCGCCAGCAGTGATTCAAAGAGGAATATAGATACGCAGTATTTT. Protein sequence: CASSDSKRNIDTQYF.

This clonotype was counted many times. This chain links TRBV19 with TRBJ2-1, with 9 bases that match TRBD2. The CDR3 has 16 amino acids. CDR1 LNHDA and CDR2 SQIVND come from the germline V gene (reference sequence). The trim removed 1 base at V and 8 bases at J, leaving 9 bases unmatched. DNA for the CDR3: TGTGCCAGTAGTATAGGTTACGCGGGAGGGGGCCATGAGCAGTTCTTC. Protein: CASSIGYAGGGHEQFF.

The V and J genes are TRBV29-1 and TRBJ1-1; a possible D gene is TRBD1 (6 bases). The germline gives CDR1 SQVTM, CDR2 ANQGSEA. This CDR3 is 13 amino acids long. Trimming left V 5 bases short and J 4 bases short, with 14 bases between. The CDR3 loop is CSVTQGAGTEAFF. The CDR3 bases are TGCAGCGTTACACAGGGTGCGGGCACTGAAGCTTTCTTT.

This clonotype was counted ten times or more. The chain combines TRBV7-9 with TRBJ2-1; D may match TRBD1 or TRBD2 (5 bases each). The CDR3 has 14 residues. The germline V gene has CDR1 SEHNR and CDR2 FQNEAQ (reference sequence). V lost 5 bases to trimming and J lost 7 bases, with 15 bases between them. CDR3 in amino acids: CASSHPGPRNEQFF. The DNA for the CDR3 is TGTGCCAGCAGCCATCCGGGACCGCGTAATGAGCAGTTCTTC.

The genes are TRBV6-2 or TRBV6-3 and TRBJ1-1; tentative D call: TRBD1 (5 bases). The CDR3 spans 17 residues. The germline CDR1 and CDR2 sequences are MNHEY and SVGEGT. V shed 2 bases and J shed 0 bases, with 16 bases lying between them. The CDR3 loop reads CASSYVLGDSVNTEAFF. The CDR3 DNA reads TGTGCCAGCAGTTACGTGTTGGGGGATTCGGTGAACACTGAAGCTTTCTTT.

This clonotype was counted a few times. DNA for the CDR3: TGTGCCAGCAGAGGGAATCCCTACGAGCAGTACTTC. Encoded protein: CASRGNPYEQYF. The chain employs TRBV28 and TRBJ2-7; D is undetermined. The CDR3 has 12 amino acids. Trimming removed 6 bases from V and 2 bases from J, with 8 bases in between. CDR1 MDHEN and CDR2 SYDVKM come from the germline V gene. Supplemented by reference TRBV28 and TRBJ2-7, the full variable domain reads DVKVTQSSRYLVKRTGEKVFLECVQDMDHENMFWYRQDPGLGLRLIYFSYDVKMKEKGDIPEGYSVSREKKERFSLILESASTNQTSMYLCASRGNPYEQYFGPGTRLTVT.